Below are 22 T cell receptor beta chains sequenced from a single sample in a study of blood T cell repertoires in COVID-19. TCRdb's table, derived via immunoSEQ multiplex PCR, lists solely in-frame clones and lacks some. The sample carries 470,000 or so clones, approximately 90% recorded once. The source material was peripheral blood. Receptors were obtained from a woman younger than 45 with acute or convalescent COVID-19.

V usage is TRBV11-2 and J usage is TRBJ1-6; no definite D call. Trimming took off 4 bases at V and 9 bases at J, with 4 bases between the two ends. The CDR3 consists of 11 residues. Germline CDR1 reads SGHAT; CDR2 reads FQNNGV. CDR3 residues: CASSSGSPLHF. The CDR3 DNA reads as TGTGCCAGCAGCTCCGGTTCACCCCTCCACTTT.

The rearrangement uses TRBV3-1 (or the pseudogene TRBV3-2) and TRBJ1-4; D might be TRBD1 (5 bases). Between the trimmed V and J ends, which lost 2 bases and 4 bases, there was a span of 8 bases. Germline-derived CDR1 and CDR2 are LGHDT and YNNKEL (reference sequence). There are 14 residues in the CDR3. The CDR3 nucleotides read TGTGCCAGCAGCCAACGGGGGTTTAATGAAAAACTGTTTTTT. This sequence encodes CASSQRGFNEKLFF.

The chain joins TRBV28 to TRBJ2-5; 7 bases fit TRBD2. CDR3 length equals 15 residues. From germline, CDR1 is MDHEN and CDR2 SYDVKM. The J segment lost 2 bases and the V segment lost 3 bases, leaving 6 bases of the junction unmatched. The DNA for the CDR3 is TGTGCCAGCAGTTTCGCGGGGGATAATCAAGAGACCCAGTACTTC. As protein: CASSFAGDNQETQYF.

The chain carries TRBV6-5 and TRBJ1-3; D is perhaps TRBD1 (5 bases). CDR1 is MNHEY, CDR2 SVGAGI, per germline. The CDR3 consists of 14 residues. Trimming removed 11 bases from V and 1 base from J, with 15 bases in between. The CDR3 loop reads CAGKDGGSGNTIYF. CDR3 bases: TGTGCCGGCAAGGATGGGGGGTCTGGAAACACCATATATTTT.

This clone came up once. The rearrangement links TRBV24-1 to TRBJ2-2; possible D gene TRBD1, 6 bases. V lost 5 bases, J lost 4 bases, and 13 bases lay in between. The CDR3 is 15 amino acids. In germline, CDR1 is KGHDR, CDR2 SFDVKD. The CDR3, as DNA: TGTGCCACCAGTGCCCCCGGGACACTCACCGGGGAGCTGTTTTTT. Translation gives CATSAPGTLTGELFF.

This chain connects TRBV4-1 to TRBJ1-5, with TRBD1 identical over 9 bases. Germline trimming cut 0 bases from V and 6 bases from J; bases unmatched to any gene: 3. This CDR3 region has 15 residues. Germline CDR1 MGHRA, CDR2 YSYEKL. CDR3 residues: CASSQDPTGGQPQHF. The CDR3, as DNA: TGCGCCAGCAGCCAAGACCCGACAGGGGGTCAGCCCCAGCATTTT.

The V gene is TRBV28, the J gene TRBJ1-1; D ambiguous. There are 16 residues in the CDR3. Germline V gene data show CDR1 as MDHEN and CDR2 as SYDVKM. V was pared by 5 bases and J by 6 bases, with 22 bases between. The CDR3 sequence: CASSPRRKTPVAEAFF. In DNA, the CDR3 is TGTGCCAGCAGTCCACGACGAAAGACACCCGTGGCTGAAGCTTTCTTT.

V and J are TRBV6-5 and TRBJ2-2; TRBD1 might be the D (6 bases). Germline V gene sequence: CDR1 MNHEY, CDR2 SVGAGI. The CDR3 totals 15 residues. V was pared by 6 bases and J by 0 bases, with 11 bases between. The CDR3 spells CASRDRITNTGELFF. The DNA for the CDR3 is TGTGCCAGCAGAGACAGGATTACGAACACCGGGGAGCTGTTTTTT.

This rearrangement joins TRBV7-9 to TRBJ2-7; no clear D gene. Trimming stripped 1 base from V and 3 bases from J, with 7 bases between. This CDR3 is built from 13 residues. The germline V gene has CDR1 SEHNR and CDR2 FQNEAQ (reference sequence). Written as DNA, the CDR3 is TGTGCCAGCAGCTTAGGGCTCCTCTACGAGCAGTACTTC. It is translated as CASSLGLLYEQYF.

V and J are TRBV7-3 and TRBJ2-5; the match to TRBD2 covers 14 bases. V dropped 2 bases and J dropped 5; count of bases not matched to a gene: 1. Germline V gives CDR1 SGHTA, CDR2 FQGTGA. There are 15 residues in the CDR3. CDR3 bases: TGTGCCAGCAGCTTAGGACTAGCGGGGGGTGAGACCCAGTACTTC. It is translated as CASSLGLAGGETQYF.

This CDR3 reads CASSPWTGGFYEQYF. The CDR3, as DNA: TGTGCCAGCAGCCCTTGGACAGGGGGATTCTACGAGCAGTACTTC. This chain connects TRBV7-2 to TRBJ2-7; the match to TRBD1 covers 10 bases. This CDR3 spans 15 amino acids. Trimming removed 5 bases from V and 3 bases from J; junction bases left unmatched: 7. From germline, CDR1 is SGHTA and CDR2 FQGNSA.

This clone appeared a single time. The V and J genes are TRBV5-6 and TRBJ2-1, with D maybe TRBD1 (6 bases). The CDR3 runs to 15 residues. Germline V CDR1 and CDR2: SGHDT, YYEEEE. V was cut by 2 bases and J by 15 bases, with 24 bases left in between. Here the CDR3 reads CASSFNRAQGPVLFF. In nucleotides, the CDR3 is TGTGCCAGCAGCTTTAACAGGGCCCAGGGTCCAGTCCTGTTCTTC.

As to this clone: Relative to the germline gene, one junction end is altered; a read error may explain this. Written as DNA, the CDR3 is TGTGCCAGCAGTGAAAAGGGGCCCCCCCATTTT. Its translation is CASSEKGPPHF. This rearrangement joins TRBV28 to TRBJ2-3; a weak D match, TRBD1 (5 bases). The CDR3 length is 11 residues. Germline CDR1 and CDR2: MDHEN and SYDVKM.

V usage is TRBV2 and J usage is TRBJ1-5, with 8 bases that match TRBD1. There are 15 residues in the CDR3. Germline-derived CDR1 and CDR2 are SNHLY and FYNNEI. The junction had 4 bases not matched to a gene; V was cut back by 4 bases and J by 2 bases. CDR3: CASSAGGWGNQPQHF. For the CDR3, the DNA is TGTGCCAGCAGTGCAGGGGGCTGGGGCAATCAGCCCCAGCATTTT.

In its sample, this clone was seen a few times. The DNA for the CDR3 is TGTGCCATCAGTGGCCACAGGGTTCTCTTCAATCAGCCCCAGCATTTT. Translation gives CAISGHRVLFNQPQHF. This chain uses TRBV10-3 with TRBJ1-5; perhaps TRBD1 as D (6 bases). CDR1 ENHRY and CDR2 SYGVKD come from the germline V gene. The CDR3 consists of 16 residues. Deletions cut 4 bases from V and 3 bases from J, with 16 bases between.

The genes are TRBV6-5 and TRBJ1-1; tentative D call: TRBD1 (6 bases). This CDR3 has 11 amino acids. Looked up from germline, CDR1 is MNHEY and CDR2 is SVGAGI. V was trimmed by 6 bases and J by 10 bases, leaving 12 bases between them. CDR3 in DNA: TGTGCCAGCAGCACAGGGTCAGGAGCTTTCTTT. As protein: CASSTGSGAFF.

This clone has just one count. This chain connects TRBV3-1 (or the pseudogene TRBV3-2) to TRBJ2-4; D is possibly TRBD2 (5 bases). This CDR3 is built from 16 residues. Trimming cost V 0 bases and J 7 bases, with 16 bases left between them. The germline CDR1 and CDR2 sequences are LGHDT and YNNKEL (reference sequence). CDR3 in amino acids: CASSQEGGPRGNIQYF. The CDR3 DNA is TGTGCCAGCAGCCAAGAAGGCGGGCCCCGAGGTAACATTCAGTACTTC.

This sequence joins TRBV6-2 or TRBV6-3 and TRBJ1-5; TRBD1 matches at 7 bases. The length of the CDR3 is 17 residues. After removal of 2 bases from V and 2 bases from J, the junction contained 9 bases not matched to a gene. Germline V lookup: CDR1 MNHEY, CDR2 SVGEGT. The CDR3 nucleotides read TGTGCCAGCAGTTACGAGAGGGGGCTCGGCGGCAATCAGCCCCAGCATTTT. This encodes CASSYERGLGGNQPQHF.

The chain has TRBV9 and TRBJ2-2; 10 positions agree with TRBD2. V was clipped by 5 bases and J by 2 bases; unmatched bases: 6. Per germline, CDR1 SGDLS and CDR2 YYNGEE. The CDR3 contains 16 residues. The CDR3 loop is CASRATSGVNTGELFF. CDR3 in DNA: TGTGCCAGCAGAGCAACTAGCGGGGTAAACACCGGGGAGCTGTTTTTT.

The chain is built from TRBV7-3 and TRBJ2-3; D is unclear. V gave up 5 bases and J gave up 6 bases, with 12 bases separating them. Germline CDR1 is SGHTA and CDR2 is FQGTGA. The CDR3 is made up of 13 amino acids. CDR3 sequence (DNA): TGTGCCAGCAGCCTCGGTGTAATGGATACGCAGTATTTT. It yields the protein CASSLGVMDTQYF.

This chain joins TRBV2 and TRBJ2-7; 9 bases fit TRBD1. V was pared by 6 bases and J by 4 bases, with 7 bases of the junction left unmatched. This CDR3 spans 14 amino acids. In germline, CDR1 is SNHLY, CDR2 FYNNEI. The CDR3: CASRSGTGSYEQYF. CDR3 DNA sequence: TGTGCCAGCAGATCCGGGACAGGGAGTTACGAGCAGTACTTC.

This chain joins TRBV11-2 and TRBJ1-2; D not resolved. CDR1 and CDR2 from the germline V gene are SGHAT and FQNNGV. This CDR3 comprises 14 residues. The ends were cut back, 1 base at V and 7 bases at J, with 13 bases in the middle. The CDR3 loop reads CASSLAGGSIGYTF. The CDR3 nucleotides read TGTGCCAGCAGCTTAGCCGGCGGCAGCATTGGCTACACCTTC.